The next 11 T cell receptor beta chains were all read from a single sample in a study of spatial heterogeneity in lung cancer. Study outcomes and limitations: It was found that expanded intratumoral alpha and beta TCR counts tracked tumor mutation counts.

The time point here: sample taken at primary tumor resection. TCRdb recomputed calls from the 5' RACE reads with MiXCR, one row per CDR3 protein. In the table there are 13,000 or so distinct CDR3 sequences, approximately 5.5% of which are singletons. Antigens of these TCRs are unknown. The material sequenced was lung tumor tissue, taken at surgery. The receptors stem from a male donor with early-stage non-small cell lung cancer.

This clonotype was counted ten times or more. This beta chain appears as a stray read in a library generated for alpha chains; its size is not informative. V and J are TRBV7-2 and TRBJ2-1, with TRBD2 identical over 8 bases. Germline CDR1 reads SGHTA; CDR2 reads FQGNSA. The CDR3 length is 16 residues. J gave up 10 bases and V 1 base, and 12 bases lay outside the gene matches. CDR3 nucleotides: TGTGCCAGCAGCTTAGGAGGTAGCGGGGCCCCGCGGGAGCAGTTCTTC. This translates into CASSLGGSGAPREQFF.

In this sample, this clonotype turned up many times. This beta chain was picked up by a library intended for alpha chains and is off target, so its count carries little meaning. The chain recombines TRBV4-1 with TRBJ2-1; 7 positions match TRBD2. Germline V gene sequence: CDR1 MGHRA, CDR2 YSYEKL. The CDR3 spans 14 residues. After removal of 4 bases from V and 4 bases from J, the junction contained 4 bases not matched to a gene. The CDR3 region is CASSRSGVYNEQFF. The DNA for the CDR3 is TGCGCCAGCAGCCGCAGCGGGGTATACAATGAGCAGTTCTTC.

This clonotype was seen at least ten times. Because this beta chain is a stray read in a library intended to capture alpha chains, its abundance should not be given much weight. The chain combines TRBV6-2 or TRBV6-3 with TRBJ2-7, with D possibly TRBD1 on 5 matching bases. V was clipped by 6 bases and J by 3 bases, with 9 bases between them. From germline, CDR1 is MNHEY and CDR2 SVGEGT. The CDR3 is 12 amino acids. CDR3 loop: CASSDSRYEQYF. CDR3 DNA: TGTGCCAGCAGCGACAGCCGCTACGAGCAGTACTTC.

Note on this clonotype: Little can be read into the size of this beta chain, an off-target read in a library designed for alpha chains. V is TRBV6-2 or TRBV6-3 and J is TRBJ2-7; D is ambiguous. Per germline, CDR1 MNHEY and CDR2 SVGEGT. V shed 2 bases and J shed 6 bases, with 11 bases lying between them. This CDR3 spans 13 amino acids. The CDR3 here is CASSYPERTEQYF. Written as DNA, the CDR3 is TGTGCCAGCAGTTACCCCGAGAGAACCGAGCAGTACTTC.

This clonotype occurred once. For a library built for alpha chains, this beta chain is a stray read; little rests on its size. CDR3 loop: CASSFPGQGYYGYTF. The CDR3 DNA follows: TGTGCCAGCAGTTTTCCGGGACAGGGATACTATGGCTACACCTTC. V gene TRBV6-6 combines with J gene TRBJ1-2, with TRBD1 matching 9 bases. Per germline, CDR1 MNHNY and CDR2 SVGAGI (reference sequence). The CDR3 is made up of 15 amino acids. The V gene end was trimmed by 4 bases and the J gene end by 3 bases; junction bases not matched to a gene: 6.

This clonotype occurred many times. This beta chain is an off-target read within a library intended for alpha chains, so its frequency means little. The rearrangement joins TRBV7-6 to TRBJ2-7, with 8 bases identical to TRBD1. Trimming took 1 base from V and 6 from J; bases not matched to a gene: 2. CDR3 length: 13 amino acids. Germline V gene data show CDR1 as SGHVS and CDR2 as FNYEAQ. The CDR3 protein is CASSLEQGGEQYF. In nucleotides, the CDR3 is TGTGCCAGCAGCTTAGAACAGGGGGGCGAGCAGTACTTC.

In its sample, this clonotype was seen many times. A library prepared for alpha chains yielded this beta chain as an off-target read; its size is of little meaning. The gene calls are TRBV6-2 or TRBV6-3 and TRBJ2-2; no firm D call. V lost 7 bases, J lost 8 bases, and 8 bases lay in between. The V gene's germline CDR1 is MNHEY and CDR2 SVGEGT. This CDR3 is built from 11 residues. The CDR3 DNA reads TGTGCCAGCAAGAAGGAGGGGGAGCTGTTTTTT. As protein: CASKKEGELFF.

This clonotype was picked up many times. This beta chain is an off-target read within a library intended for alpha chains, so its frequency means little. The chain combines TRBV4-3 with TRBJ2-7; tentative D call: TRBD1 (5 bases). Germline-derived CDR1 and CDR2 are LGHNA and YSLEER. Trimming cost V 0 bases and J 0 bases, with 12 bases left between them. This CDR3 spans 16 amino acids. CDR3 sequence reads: CASSQDLGRASYEQYF. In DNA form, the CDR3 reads TGCGCCAGCAGCCAAGATCTAGGCAGGGCCTCCTACGAGCAGTACTTC.

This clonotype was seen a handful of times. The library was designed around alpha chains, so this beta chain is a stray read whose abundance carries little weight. The CDR3 DNA sequence: TGTGCCAGCAGCTTAGTGGGGACACGGGGGGAGACCCAGTACTTC. It codes for CASSLVGTRGETQYF. The rearrangement joins TRBV7-2 to TRBJ2-5; D is tentatively TRBD1 or TRBD2 (6 bases each). V dropped 1 base and J dropped 5 bases, with 14 bases sitting between them. The CDR3 is 15 residues long. CDR1 and CDR2 (germline): SGHTA, FQGNSA.

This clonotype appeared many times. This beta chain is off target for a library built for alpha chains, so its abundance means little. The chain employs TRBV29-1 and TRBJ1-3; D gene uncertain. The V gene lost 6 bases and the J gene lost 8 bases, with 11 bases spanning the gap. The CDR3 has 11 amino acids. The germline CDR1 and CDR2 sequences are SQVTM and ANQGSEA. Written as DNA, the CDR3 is TGCAGCGTGTTCTGGCGGGACACCATATATTTT. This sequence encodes CSVFWRDTIYF.

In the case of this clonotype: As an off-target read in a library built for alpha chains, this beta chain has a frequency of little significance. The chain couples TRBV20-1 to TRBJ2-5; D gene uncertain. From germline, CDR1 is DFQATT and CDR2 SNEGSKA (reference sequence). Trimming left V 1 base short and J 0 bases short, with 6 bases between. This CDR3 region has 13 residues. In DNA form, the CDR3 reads TGCAGTGCTAGAGCCAGGAACCAAGAGACCCAGTACTTC. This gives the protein CSARARNQETQYF.